This TCR beta chain was identified during a study of identical twins (TCRdb year 2016). Concerning the study at large: The study deep-sequenced TCR alpha and beta repertoires from monozygotic twins, unrelated adults of various ages and cord blood to test whether fetal clonotypes persist. Replicate twin experiments were performed at different times using different library preparation protocols to rule out contamination.

Library preparation was by 5' RACE. Reads for this sample came from an Illumina HiSeq 2000. Template switching introduced a universal primer binding site; the final cDNA contained a unique molecular identifier, enabling accurate counting of TCR cDNA molecules. First-strand cDNA for TCR alpha and beta chains was synthesized from specific primers in the conserved constant-segment region. To control for contamination, each cDNA library was double barcoded with a SMART-Mk sample barcode plus Illumina barcodes. TruSeq adapter sequences, together with Illumina sample barcodes, were added in two successive PCR steps. The Illumina HiSeq platform was used with custom primers to sequence TCR alpha and beta cDNA libraries. The study's own analysis went as follows. Raw reads were processed with MiGEC to extract unique molecular identifiers, and MiXCR was used to determine CDR3 positions. For each individual, recombination models were inferred using an EM algorithm with the repgenHMM and IGoR tools. Shared clonotypes were analyzed with the tcR package in R, and sharing was normalized by the product of cloneset sizes. To study raw recombination without the effects of thymic and clonal selection, out-of-frame nonproductive sequences were analyzed. TCRdb itself trimmed the public reads at Q25 with fastp, ran MiXCR and retained productive beta chains. Each entry is one CDR3 protein sequence, shown with its most common DNA and genes. TCRdb, not the authors, supplied the V and J calls. The sample table shows 1.5 million to 2 million distinct CDR3 sequences, and under 35% are seen once. 0.27% of the sample goes to the ten largest clones.

About this clonotype: The antigen it recognizes is unknown. No base quality information exists; no much larger clone differs at one position.

Broad study findings and their caveats: Excess twin sharing in beta out-of-frame sequences was weaker because fewer shared sequences lowered the signal-to-noise ratio. Recombination models systematically underestimated out-of-frame TCR alpha sharing in monozygotic twins but agreed with sharing between unrelated individuals. Fewer insertions were carried by abundant cord blood beta clonotypes; a weaker similar trend was observed in young adult naive repertoires, while no such trend was observed in memory repertoires. Invariant T cells such as MAIT and iNKT could partly confound zero-insertion analyses, although diverse VJ usage argued against such confounding for most clonotypes. Out-of-frame TCR alpha sequences shared between twins showed an excess of low generation-probability sequences compared with coincidental sharing between unrelated individuals. Because the same donors could not be followed over many years, the conclusions relied on cross-sectional statistical analysis.

Only healthy Caucasian donors were included. Specimen: cord blood. The clonotype comes from a newborn girl in good health.

The DNA sequence is as follows: TGCGCCAGCAGCCACTTTTCGGAGTCCTACAATGAGCAGTTCTTC. Its translation is CASSHFSESYNEQFF. The V gene is TRBV4-1 and the J gene is TRBJ2-1, with no reliable assignment of the D segment. The CDR3 covers 15 residues, taking in both the cysteine and the phenylalanine. Here the CDR3 DNA is all that survives: 45 bases in frame from base 1. Relative to germline, V is 3 bases shorter and J is 1 base shorter, with 10 bases between their ends. Based on the germline V gene, the CDR1 and CDR2 sequences are MGHRA and YSYEKL.